The clone carrying this T cell receptor (beta chain) was observed a handful of times. Antigen unknown. Constant-segment primers served in 5'RACE that generated TCR alpha and TCR beta cDNA libraries bearing sample barcodes and UMIs. Via MiXCR, TCRdb re-called the 5' RACE reads, giving one row per CDR3 protein. The sample lists more than 110,000 distinct CDR3 sequences, 20% to 25% occurring once. The data belong to a study of T-cell memory formation after mild COVID-19. Study as a whole: For the most part, TCR clusters were specific to one donor.

The study's findings and limits: Some responding clones appeared in pre-infection memory, suggesting cross-reactive memory joined.

The receptor comes from an adult woman who had mild COVID-19 (a few samples of this study predate the infection). Cell type and time point are not known. What was sequenced was PBMCs or a T cell subset sorted from them (not recorded which).

Written as DNA, the CDR3 is TGTGCCAGCAGCTACAGTAGGGGAGTTCAAGAGACCCAGTACTTC. It translates to CASSYSRGVQETQYF. This sequence joins TRBV7-9 and TRBJ2-5; D is tentatively TRBD1 or TRBD2 (5 bases each). CDR1 is SEHNR, CDR2 FQNEAQ, per germline (reference sequence). V was shortened by 4 bases and J by 2 bases, with 14 bases between the two germline ends. The CDR3 sequence is 15 residues long. The variable domain in full, with the rest retrieved from reference TRBV7-9 and TRBJ2-5, is DTGVSQNPRHKITKRGQNVTFRCDPISEHNRLYWYRQTLGQGPEFLTYFQNEAQLEKSRLLSDRFSAERPKGSFSTLEIQRTEQGDSAMYLCASSYSRGVQETQYFGPGTRLLVL.